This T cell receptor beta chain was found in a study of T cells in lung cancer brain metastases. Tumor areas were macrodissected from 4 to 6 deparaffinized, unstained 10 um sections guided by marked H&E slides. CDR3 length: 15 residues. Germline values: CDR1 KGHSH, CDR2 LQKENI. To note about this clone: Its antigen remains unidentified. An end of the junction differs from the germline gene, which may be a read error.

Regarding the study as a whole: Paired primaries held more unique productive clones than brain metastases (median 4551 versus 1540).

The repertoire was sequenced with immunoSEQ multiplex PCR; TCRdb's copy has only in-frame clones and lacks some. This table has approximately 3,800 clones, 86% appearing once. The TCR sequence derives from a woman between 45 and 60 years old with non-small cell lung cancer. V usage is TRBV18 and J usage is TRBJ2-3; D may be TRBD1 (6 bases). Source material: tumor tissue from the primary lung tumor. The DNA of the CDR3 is TGTGCCAGCTCACCGGACAGCCTCTCCACAAATACGCAGTATTTT. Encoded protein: CASSPDSLSTNTQYF.